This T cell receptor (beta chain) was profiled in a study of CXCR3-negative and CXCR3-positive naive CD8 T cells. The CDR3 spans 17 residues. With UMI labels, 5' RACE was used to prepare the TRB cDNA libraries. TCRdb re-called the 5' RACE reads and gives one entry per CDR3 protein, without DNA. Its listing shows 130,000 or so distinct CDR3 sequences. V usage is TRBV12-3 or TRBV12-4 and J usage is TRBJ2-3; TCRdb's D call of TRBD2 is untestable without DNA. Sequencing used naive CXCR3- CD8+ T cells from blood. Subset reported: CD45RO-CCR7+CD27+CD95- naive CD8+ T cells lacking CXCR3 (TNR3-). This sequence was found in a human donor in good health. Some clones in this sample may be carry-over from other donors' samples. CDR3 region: CASSLGGIAGAEDTQYF.